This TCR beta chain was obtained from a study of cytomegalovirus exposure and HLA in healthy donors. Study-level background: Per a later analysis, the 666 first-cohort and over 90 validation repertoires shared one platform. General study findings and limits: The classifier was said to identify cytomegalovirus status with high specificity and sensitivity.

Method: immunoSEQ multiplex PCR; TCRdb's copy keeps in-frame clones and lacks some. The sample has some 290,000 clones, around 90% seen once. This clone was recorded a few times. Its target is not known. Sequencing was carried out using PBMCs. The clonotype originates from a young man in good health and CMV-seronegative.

Written as DNA, the CDR3 is TGTGCCAGCAGGACAGGGAGACGGAATCAGCCCCAGCATTTT. This translates into CASRTGRRNQPQHF. The chain couples TRBV6-1 to TRBJ1-5, with 7 bases fitting TRBD1. Germline trimming cut 6 bases from V and 4 bases from J; bases unmatched to any gene: 6. The CDR3 runs 14 residues. Germline V lookup: CDR1 MNHNS, CDR2 SASEGT.